A single sample gave rise to the 28 T cell receptor beta chains below, sequenced in a study of blood T cells in healthy people across ages. Together with a sample-barcoded 5' primer, a J-beta primer mix was included in a second PCR lasting roughly 6 to 12 cycles. In TCRdb, the 5' RACE reads were re-called with MiXCR into one record per CDR3 protein. The table records roughly 720,000 distinct CDR3 sequences, approximately 55% of them present only once. The sequenced sample consisted of blood. These receptors came from a man older than 75 in good health.

This clonotype occurred a few times. V is TRBV19 and J is TRBJ2-7, with D maybe TRBD2 (5 bases). V lost 3 bases and J lost 3, with 15 bases in between. CDR3 length: 15 amino acids. Looked up from germline, CDR1 is LNHDA and CDR2 is SQIVND (reference sequence). CDR3 sequence: CASSIRAGAIYEQYF. CDR3 in DNA: TGTGCCAGTAGTATTAGGGCGGGCGCAATCTACGAGCAGTACTTC.

The V call is TRBV11-3, the J call TRBJ1-1, with TRBD1 identical over 8 bases. This CDR3 is 14 amino acids long. With 5 bases clipped from V and 3 bases from J, the junction kept 5 bases outside the gene matches. Looked up from germline, CDR1 is SGHNT and CDR2 is YENEEA. This chain's CDR3 is CASSPGGPDTEAFF. For the CDR3, the DNA is TGTGCCAGCAGCCCAGGGGGCCCGGACACTGAAGCTTTCTTT.

J is TRBJ2-7 and V is TRBV29-1; either TRBD1 or TRBD2 may fit D (5 bases each). The germline V and J ends were trimmed by 6 bases and 4 bases, with 10 bases remaining between them. The CDR3 length is 11 residues. The V gene's germline CDR1 is SQVTM and CDR2 ANQGSEA. The DNA for the CDR3 is TGCAGCGTAATGAGGGGTTACGAGCAGTACTTC. Amino acids: CSVMRGYEQYF.

CDR3 in DNA: TGTGCCAGCAGCTTATCGGACAGGCCCTATGGCTACACCTTC. This gives the protein CASSLSDRPYGYTF. The V call is TRBV6-2 or TRBV6-3, the J call TRBJ1-2, with 7 bases aligning to TRBD1. The germline V gene encodes CDR1 MNHEY and CDR2 SVGEGT. The CDR3 runs to 14 residues. J lost 4 bases, V lost 6 bases, and 8 bases had no gene match.

The chain uses TRBV12-3 or TRBV12-4 and TRBJ2-5; 14 positions agree with TRBD2. The J call may not be correct, given that the DNA end is closer to TRBJ2-7. CDR3 length equals 17 residues. For the CDR3, the DNA is TGTGCCAGCAGGGGGACTAGCGGGAGCCCTGGAGGGAACGAGCAGTACTTC. Encoded protein: CASRGTSGSPGGNEQYF.

J is TRBJ2-3 and V is TRBV5-1; D uncertain. V was shortened by 1 base and J by 0 bases, with 9 bases between the two germline ends. The length of the CDR3 is 15 residues. From germline, CDR1 is SGHRS and CDR2 YFSETQ. CDR3 nucleotide sequence: TGCGCCAGCAGCTTGAGGAGTACTAGCACAGATACGCAGTATTTT. Translated: CASSLRSTSTDTQYF.

The chain joins TRBV29-1 to TRBJ1-4; D remains ambiguous. The length of the CDR3 is 13 residues. Per germline, CDR1 SQVTM and CDR2 ANQGSEA. V was clipped by 4 bases and J by 3 bases, with 9 bases between them. The CDR3 loop reads CSVVSMANEKLFF. CDR3 DNA: TGCAGCGTTGTAAGCATGGCTAATGAAAAACTGTTTTTT.

This clonotype was counted only a few times. The chain uses TRBV7-8 and TRBJ1-6; D may be TRBD1 (5 bases). The CDR3 sequence is 15 residues long. Germline V lookup: CDR1 SGHVS, CDR2 FQNEAQ. V lost 5 bases, J lost 10 bases, and 18 bases lay in between. The CDR3 here is CASSASVQGVSPLHF. CDR3 coding DNA: TGTGCCAGCAGCGCTAGCGTTCAGGGTGTCTCACCCCTCCACTTT.

V usage is TRBV5-1 and J usage is TRBJ2-2; D is unclear. This CDR3 is built from 15 residues. V was pared by 1 base and J by 6 bases, with 13 bases between. Germline CDR1 is SGHRS and CDR2 is YFSETQ. CDR3 nucleotides: TGCGCCAGCAGCTTGATAACAGTCCGACCCGGGGAGCTGTTTTTT. Protein sequence: CASSLITVRPGELFF.

The chain recombines TRBV24-1 with TRBJ2-3; 8 bases are a match to TRBD1. The CDR3 is 14 residues long. CDR1 is KGHDR and CDR2 is SFDVKD in the germline V gene. Germline trimming cut 4 bases from V and 14 bases from J; bases unmatched to any gene: 13. DNA of the CDR3: TGTGCCACCAGTGAGCCCACAGGGGGAAGATACGCGTATTTT. Amino acid sequence: CATSEPTGGRYAYF.

The rearrangement uses TRBV9 and TRBJ2-3; 8 bases map to TRBD2. The CDR3 runs to 15 residues. Germline trimming cut 4 bases from V and 0 bases from J; bases unmatched to any gene: 4. The V gene's germline CDR1 is SGDLS and CDR2 YYNGEE. The CDR3 is CASSQTSASTDTQYF. In DNA, the CDR3 is TGTGCCAGCAGCCAGACTAGCGCGAGCACAGATACGCAGTATTTT.

This clonotype was seen once. The gene calls are TRBV5-4 and TRBJ2-4; no clear D gene. CDR1 and CDR2 from the germline V gene are SGHNT and YYREEE (reference sequence). This CDR3 region has 14 residues. V lost 4 bases and J 7 bases, leaving 15 bases between the germline ends. CDR3 loop: CASSPELNKNIQYF. The CDR3 DNA follows: TGTGCCAGCAGCCCTGAATTGAATAAGAACATTCAGTACTTC.

Only a few counts were recorded for this clonotype. V is TRBV29-1 and J is TRBJ1-1, with TRBD1 matching 9 bases. V lost 0 bases, J lost 10 bases, and 12 bases stayed unmatched. The germline V gene has CDR1 SQVTM and CDR2 ANQGSEA. This CDR3 contains 15 residues. For the CDR3, the DNA is TGCAGCGTTGAAGACCAGTCAAGACAGGGGGGGAGAGCTTTCTTT. Encoded protein: CSVEDQSRQGGRAFF.

This clonotype has a handful of counts. The chain recombines TRBV20-1 with TRBJ2-1, with 7 bases that match TRBD2. Germline lookup yields CDR1 DFQATT and CDR2 SNEGSKA (reference sequence). The CDR3 runs 11 residues. V gave up 5 bases and J gave up 9 bases; unmatched junction bases: 4. The CDR3 region has the DNA TGCAGTGCTGGGAGGGGTCCTGAGCAGTTCTTC. It yields the protein CSAGRGPEQFF.

V and J are TRBV4-2 and TRBJ2-4, with 10 bases fitting TRBD1. The DNA end is a closer match to TRBJ2-7, so the J assignment may be wrong. The germline V gene has CDR1 LGHNA and CDR2 YNFKEQ. The CDR3 has 13 amino acids. The CDR3 region is CASSRGDRGEQYF. The CDR3 DNA reads TGTGCCAGCAGTCGGGGGGACAGGGGCGAGCAGTACTTC.

The chain joins TRBV20-1 to TRBJ2-4; 10 nucleotides align to TRBD2. The germline V gene encodes CDR1 DFQATT and CDR2 SNEGSKA (reference sequence). After removal of 4 bases from V and 13 bases from J, the junction contained 7 bases not matched to a gene. CDR3 length: 12 residues. The CDR3 bases are TGCAGTGCTAAGGGACTAGCGCGTGAGCAGTACTTC. Residues: CSAKGLAREQYF.

This clonotype was counted many times. The chain combines TRBV3-1 with TRBJ1-2; the D is unclear. CDR1 and CDR2 (germline): LGHDT, YNNKEL (reference sequence). The germline V and J ends were trimmed by 1 base and 4 bases, with 7 bases remaining between them. CDR3 size: 13 residues. As DNA, the CDR3 is TGTGCCAGCAGCCAAGGACGGATCTATGGCTACACCTTC. Translating gives CASSQGRIYGYTF.

In this sample, this clonotype turned up a few times. V gene TRBV4-2 combines with J gene TRBJ2-3, with 16 bases lining up with TRBD2. The CDR3 has 18 amino acids. The junction had 14 bases not matched to a gene; V was cut back by 0 bases and J by 14 bases. Germline V gene sequence: CDR1 LGHNA, CDR2 YNFKEQ. This CDR3 is CASSQDRGTSGRGRDAYF. The CDR3 nucleotides read TGTGCCAGCAGCCAAGATCGGGGGACTAGCGGGAGGGGCAGAGACGCGTATTTT.

The rearrangement links TRBV20-1 to TRBJ2-5; 9 bases are shared with TRBD1. The J call may be wrong; the DNA end is better matched by TRBJ2-7. This CDR3 spans 14 amino acids. The germline V gene encodes CDR1 DFQATT and CDR2 SNEGSKA (reference sequence). The CDR3 nucleotides are TGCAGTGCTCCAAATCCGGGACAGGGCTACGAGCAGTACTTC. It encodes CSAPNPGQGYEQYF.

This clonotype showed up just a few times. The chain has TRBV6-6 and TRBJ2-5, with a weak D call TRBD2 (6 bases). The CDR3 loop spans 16 amino acids. CDR1 and CDR2 from the germline V gene are MNHNY and SVGAGI (reference sequence). Trimming took off 6 bases at V and 2 bases at J, with 19 bases between the two ends. In nucleotides, the CDR3 is TGTGCCAGCAGCCCCGCTAGCGCATGGAAACAAGAGACCCAGTACTTC. Residues: CASSPASAWKQETQYF.

This clonotype was seen only a few times. The gene calls are TRBV7-9 and TRBJ2-7, with a possible D match to TRBD2 (6 bases). Germline lookup yields CDR1 SEHNR and CDR2 FQNEAQ (reference sequence). Trimming took off 4 bases at V and 1 base at J, with 17 bases between the two ends. The CDR3 has 16 amino acids. The CDR3 is CASSSHLRETSYEQYF. The CDR3 DNA sequence: TGTGCCAGCAGCTCCCACCTCCGGGAGACATCCTACGAGCAGTACTTC.

The chain carries TRBV2 and TRBJ2-1; 7 nucleotides match TRBD2. The CDR3 consists of 15 residues. Germline CDR1 and CDR2: SNHLY and FYNNEI. V shed 4 bases and J 4 bases; nucleotides not matched to a gene: 7. DNA for the CDR3: TGTGCCAGCAGTGCTCGGGGAGGGAGATACAATGAGCAGTTCTTC. This gives the protein CASSARGGRYNEQFF.

The chain links TRBV12-3 or TRBV12-4 to TRBJ1-4; D possibly corresponds to TRBD1 (6 bases). V gave up 6 bases and J gave up 4 bases, with 21 bases separating them. The CDR3 totals 17 residues. CDR3 residues: CASSLALQGGNNEKLFF. The CDR3 region has the DNA TGTGCCAGCAGCCTAGCCCTACAGGGAGGAAATAATGAAAAACTGTTTTTT.

The genes are TRBV12-3 or TRBV12-4 and TRBJ2-5; D is unresolved. This CDR3 region has 15 residues. The V and J ends lost 5 bases and 5 bases respectively, with 18 bases between them. The CDR3 is CASSPTGLESETQYF. The CDR3 DNA follows: TGTGCCAGCAGTCCCACCGGCTTAGAGAGTGAGACCCAGTACTTC.

This clonotype has only one observation. The chain links TRBV29-1 to TRBJ2-7; D is perhaps TRBD1 or TRBD2 (5 bases each). The V and J ends lost 4 bases and 5 bases respectively, with 12 bases between them. The CDR3 is 12 amino acids. The V gene's germline CDR1 is SQVTM and CDR2 ANQGSEA. The CDR3 loop is CSVVRGRDEQYF. The CDR3 DNA sequence: TGCAGCGTTGTGAGGGGACGAGACGAGCAGTACTTC.

This clonotype was counted only a few times. The J gene is TRBJ2-5, the V gene TRBV6-4; the D is unclear. Germline V gives CDR1 MRHNA, CDR2 SNTAGT. The CDR3 sequence is 15 residues long. Deletions cut 5 bases from V and 5 bases from J, with 18 bases between. The CDR3 reads CASSTAFRPLETQYF. The CDR3 DNA is TGTGCCAGCAGTACCGCCTTCCGGCCCCTGGAGACCCAGTACTTC.

A few counts support this clonotype. The V and J genes are TRBV7-2 and TRBJ2-3, with 7 bases aligning to TRBD2. The CDR3 has 16 residues. CDR1 is SGHTA, CDR2 FQGNSA, per germline. Germline trimming cut 1 base from V and 5 bases from J; bases unmatched to any gene: 9. The CDR3: CASSLGAGVRGDTQYF. The CDR3 DNA is TGTGCCAGCAGCTTAGGGGCGGGAGTACGTGGAGATACGCAGTATTTT. Together with reference TRBV7-2 and TRBJ2-3, the CDR3 gives the full variable domain: GAGVSQSPSNKVTEKGKDVELRCDPISGHTALYWYRQSLGQGLEFLIYFQGNSAPDKSGLPSDRFSAERTGGSVSTLTIQRTQQEDSAVYLCASSLGAGVRGDTQYFGPGTRLTVL.

This clonotype was seen once. The CDR3 loop is CASSTHGTVYNEQYF. CDR3 in DNA: TGTGCCAGCAGTACCCACGGGACTGTATACAATGAGCAGTACTTC. The chain carries TRBV2 and TRBJ2-7, with TRBD2 as a possible D gene (6 bases). V lost 5 bases and J 7 bases, leaving 21 bases between the germline ends. There are 15 residues in the CDR3. Looked up from germline, CDR1 is SNHLY and CDR2 is FYNNEI.